These 9 T cell receptor beta chains came from one sample sequenced in a study of post-analysis software for immune sequencing data. These receptors lack a known antigen. Unique-molecular-identifier-tagged TCR beta cDNA libraries were used. TCRdb used MiXCR to reprocess the PCR reads, holding one entry per CDR3 protein. The sample has fewer than 850,000 distinct CDR3 sequences, 25% to 30% seen once. Study-level results: In patients, TRBV5-6, TRBV5-1 and TRBV20-1 belonged to roughly 5 TRBV segments found more frequently than in controls.

The sequencing input was blood. All receptors derive from a girl aged 10 to 17 with multiple sclerosis.

This chain joins TRBV27 and TRBJ2-1; TRBD2 aligns across 9 bases. With the DNA end fitting TRBJ2-7 better, the J assignment may be wrong. The germline V gene encodes CDR1 MNHEY and CDR2 SMNVEV (reference sequence). The CDR3 contains 16 residues. As DNA, the CDR3 is TGTGCCAGCAGAAGATCCAGCGGGGGGCCATACAATGAGCAGTACTTC. This encodes CASRRSSGGPYNEQYF.

V gene TRBV15 combines with J gene TRBJ2-3; no clear D. V shed 8 bases and J shed 6 bases, with 15 bases lying between them. Germline CDR1 is LNHNV and CDR2 is YYDKDF (reference sequence). The CDR3 runs 13 residues. The CDR3, as DNA: TGTGCCACCGATAAATACCTAGGGGATACGCAGTATTTT. This encodes CATDKYLGDTQYF.

The gene calls are TRBV13 and TRBJ1-2; possible D gene TRBD1, 5 bases. The germline V and J ends were trimmed by 1 base and 3 bases, with 9 bases remaining between them. CDR1 and CDR2 from the germline V gene are PRHDT and FYEKMQ (reference sequence). This CDR3 contains 14 residues. Here the CDR3 DNA reads TGTGCCAGCAGCTTAGCAGGGACCTACTATGGCTACACCTTC. It is translated as CASSLAGTYYGYTF.

This chain connects TRBV7-8 to TRBJ2-5; TRBD1 matches 10 bases. The tail of the sequence fits TRBJ2-7 better, so the J call may be wrong. CDR3 length: 14 amino acids. Germline V gene sequence: CDR1 SGHVS, CDR2 FQNEAQ. The CDR3, as DNA: TGTGCCAGCAGCCCCGGGACAGGGGCGATCGAGCAGTACTTC. Protein product: CASSPGTGAIEQYF.

This clonotype was observed a single time. J is TRBJ2-1 and V is TRBV6-2 or TRBV6-3, with TRBD2 as a possible D gene (6 bases). Germline V lookup: CDR1 MNHEY, CDR2 SVGEGT. The length of the CDR3 is 17 residues. Trimming pared 0 bases from V and 0 bases from J, leaving 12 bases between. The CDR3 region is CASSYSSSGSSYNEQFF. DNA for the CDR3: TGTGCCAGCAGTTACTCGAGTAGCGGTAGCTCCTACAATGAGCAGTTCTTC.

This clonotype was counted only a few times. The V gene is TRBV24-1, the J gene TRBJ1-2; no clear D. This CDR3 has 13 residues. The V gene lost 2 bases and the J gene lost 0 bases, with 3 bases spanning the gap. Looked up from germline, CDR1 is KGHDR and CDR2 is SFDVKD. This CDR3 is CATSDSTNYGYTF. CDR3 nucleotides: TGTGCCACCAGTGATTCGACTAACTATGGCTACACCTTC.

This clonotype has a handful of counts. The rearrangement links TRBV9 to TRBJ2-4; D is ambiguous. Germline CDR1 and CDR2: SGDLS and YYNGEE. The germline V and J ends were trimmed by 3 bases and 1 base, with 8 bases remaining between them. The CDR3 has 14 residues. DNA for the CDR3: TGTGCCAGCAGCGCCTCCGGGGCCAAAAACATTCAGTACTTC. Residues: CASSASGAKNIQYF.

In this sample, this clonotype turned up a few times. V usage is TRBV29-1 and J usage is TRBJ2-5; D call uncertain. Per germline, CDR1 SQVTM and CDR2 ANQGSEA. V lost 4 bases, J lost 3 bases, and 9 bases lay in between. The CDR3 contains 12 residues. DNA for the CDR3: TGCAGCGTTGTGGGGAAGGAAGAGACCCAGTACTTC. Translated, it gives CSVVGKEETQYF.

This chain joins TRBV29-1 and TRBJ2-5; 8 bases match TRBD2. The CDR3 has 16 amino acids. Germline lookup yields CDR1 SQVTM and CDR2 ANQGSEA. With 5 bases clipped from V and 2 bases from J, the junction kept 13 bases outside the gene matches. The CDR3 reads CSVKIGFAGGQETQYF. CDR3 in DNA: TGCAGCGTTAAGATCGGATTTGCGGGGGGACAAGAGACCCAGTACTTC.